This passage covers 28 T cell receptor beta chains from one sample sequenced in a study of control samples from healthy donors and cancer patients. Repertoires were generated with immunoSEQ multiplex PCR, while TCRdb's copy carries only in-frame clones and drops some. The sample holds some 71,000 clones, nearly 90% seen once. The sample consisted of PBMCs. The receptor set was obtained from a man aged 55-75 years with lung cancer.

This chain links TRBV5-1 with TRBJ2-3, with 15 bases fitting TRBD2. Per germline, CDR1 SGHRS and CDR2 YFSETQ. After removal of 3 bases from V and 4 bases from J, the junction contained 3 bases not matched to a gene. CDR3 length: 16 residues. The CDR3 spells CASSWTSGGAADTQYF. In nucleotides, the CDR3 is TGCGCCAGCAGCTGGACTAGCGGGGGGGCAGCAGATACGCAGTATTTT.

The CDR3: CASSQVQYTQGAVGDEQFF. The CDR3 DNA reads TGTGCCAGCAGCCAAGTTCAATATACACAGGGGGCGGTAGGCGATGAGCAGTTCTTC. The V gene is TRBV3-1 (or the pseudogene TRBV3-2), the J gene TRBJ2-1, with 9 bases identical to TRBD1. The trim removed 1 base at V and 8 bases at J, leaving 18 bases unmatched. CDR3 length: 19 amino acids. The germline gives CDR1 LGHDT, CDR2 YNNKEL (reference sequence).

This chain links TRBV24-1 with TRBJ1-5, with D perhaps TRBD1 (5 bases). Trimming shortened V by 5 bases and J by 3 bases, and 10 bases separated the two germline ends. CDR1 and CDR2 from the germline V gene are KGHDR and SFDVKD. This CDR3 spans 14 amino acids. CDR3 amino acids: CATSVGADNQPQHF. CDR3 coding DNA: TGTGCCACCAGTGTTGGGGCAGACAATCAGCCCCAGCATTTT.

This chain links TRBV7-9 with TRBJ2-3; 14 bases agree with TRBD2. Germline V gene data show CDR1 as SEHNR and CDR2 as FQNEAQ (reference sequence). V was clipped by 6 bases and J by 5 bases; unmatched bases: 16. This CDR3 is built from 19 residues. In nucleotides, the CDR3 is TGTGCCAGCAGTCTTGGGAAAGGGACTAGCGGGGGCCCAGGAGATACGCAGTATTTT. As protein: CASSLGKGTSGGPGDTQYF.

This chain connects TRBV7-3 to TRBJ2-1, with 11 nucleotides matching TRBD1. In germline, CDR1 is SGHTA, CDR2 FQGTGA. Germline trimming cut 5 bases from V and 2 bases from J; bases unmatched to any gene: 11. The CDR3 has 18 amino acids. The CDR3 here is CASSSGTGGNSTYNEQFF. CDR3 coding DNA: TGTGCCAGCAGCAGCGGGACAGGGGGTAATAGCACCTACAATGAGCAGTTCTTC.

CDR3 bases: TGTGCCAGCAGTGAGTTTGCAGGGGGCTTCGCCGGGGAGCTGTTTTTT. Translated, it gives CASSEFAGGFAGELFF. This sequence joins TRBV6-1 and TRBJ2-2, with 8 bases matching TRBD1. The CDR3 has 16 amino acids. V shed 3 bases, J shed 6 bases, and the junction held 9 bases outside the gene matches. Germline V gene data show CDR1 as MNHNS and CDR2 as SASEGT.

The chain has TRBV5-6 and TRBJ1-1; D uncertain. Trimming removed 4 bases from V and 1 base from J, with 8 bases in between. Germline V gene sequence: CDR1 SGHDT, CDR2 YYEEEE. This CDR3 has 13 residues. CDR3 DNA sequence: TGTGCCAGCAGCCTGACTTGGAACACTGAAGCTTTCTTT. This sequence encodes CASSLTWNTEAFF.

This clone was seen a single time. This chain uses TRBV29-1 with TRBJ1-2; 9 bases align to TRBD1. Germline loops: CDR1 SQVTM, CDR2 ANQGSEA. The CDR3 extends over 13 amino acids. Trimming at V came to 2 bases and at J to 7 bases, leaving 5 bases not matched to a gene. In DNA, the CDR3 is TGCAGCGTTGAAAAGGGGACAGGGTTTGGCTACACCTTC. It encodes CSVEKGTGFGYTF.

The V and J genes are TRBV18 and TRBJ2-3, with 11 bases aligning to TRBD2. The CDR3 length is 16 residues. V shed 4 bases, J shed 3 bases, and the junction held 6 bases outside the gene matches. Looked up from germline, CDR1 is KGHSH and CDR2 is LQKENI. In DNA, the CDR3 is TGTGCCAGCTCACTACTAGCGGGGGAATCTACAGATACGCAGTATTTT. It codes for CASSLLAGESTDTQYF.

The chain joins TRBV18 to TRBJ1-2; 7 bases align to TRBD1. Germline trimming cut 4 bases from V and 6 bases from J; bases unmatched to any gene: 2. The CDR3 is 12 amino acids. In germline, CDR1 is KGHSH, CDR2 LQKENI. CDR3 sequence: CASSRDSDGYTF. DNA for the CDR3: TGTGCCAGCTCACGGGACAGCGATGGCTACACCTTC.

The chain links TRBV3-1 (or the pseudogene TRBV3-2) to TRBJ1-1; D might be TRBD1 (5 bases). The V end was cut by 4 bases, the J end by 6 bases, with 12 bases between. The CDR3 loop spans 13 amino acids. CDR1 is LGHDT, CDR2 YNNKEL, per germline (reference sequence). The CDR3 spells CASSLYGAAEAFF. The CDR3 DNA reads as TGTGCCAGCAGCCTTTACGGGGCGGCTGAAGCTTTCTTT.

For the CDR3, the DNA is TGTGCCAGCTCACTACAGGGGGCAGAGCAGTACGTC. This sequence encodes CASSLQGAEQYV. The chain is built from TRBV18 and TRBJ2-7; 9 bases align to TRBD1. Germline CDR1 reads KGHSH; CDR2 reads LQKENI. With V trimmed by 4 bases and J by 7 bases, 2 bases remained unmatched. The CDR3 has 12 residues.

This clone came up a few times. The chain employs TRBV6-5 and TRBJ1-1; tentative D call: TRBD1 (5 bases). V dropped 7 bases and J dropped 0 bases, with 9 bases sitting between them. The germline CDR1 and CDR2 sequences are MNHEY and SVGAGI. The CDR3 contains 13 residues. The CDR3 loop reads CASTGHLNTEAFF. CDR3 nucleotide sequence: TGTGCCAGCACCGGACATTTGAACACTGAAGCTTTCTTT.

This chain links TRBV7-2 with TRBJ2-3; D perhaps matches TRBD2 (6 bases). CDR1 is SGHTA and CDR2 is FQGNSA in the germline V gene. The V and J ends lost 1 base and 2 bases respectively, with 10 bases between them. The CDR3 runs 15 residues. This CDR3 is CASSLGGGNTDTQYF. The DNA of the CDR3 is TGTGCCAGCAGCTTAGGTGGGGGGAACACAGATACGCAGTATTTT.

The chain couples TRBV7-2 to TRBJ2-7; D remains ambiguous. The CDR3 consists of 12 residues. Between the trimmed V and J ends, which lost 0 bases and 7 bases, there was a span of 7 bases. Germline-derived CDR1 and CDR2 are SGHTA and FQGNSA. CDR3 sequence reads: CASSLADGEQYV. CDR3 coding DNA: TGTGCCAGCAGCTTAGCAGACGGTGAGCAGTACGTC.

This clone was found once. This chain links TRBV10-1 with TRBJ2-5; 8 bases are shared with TRBD1. CDR1 WNHNN and CDR2 SYGVQD come from the germline V gene (reference sequence). The CDR3 consists of 16 residues. Trimming cost V 0 bases and J 5 bases; bases outside gene matches: 8. CDR3 in DNA: TGCGCCAGCAGTGAGTCGGGCAGGGGGCTGCGGGAGACCCAGTACTTC. Its protein product is CASSESGRGLRETQYF.

The J gene is TRBJ1-6, the V gene TRBV30; D is unclear. Germline V gives CDR1 GTSNPN, CDR2 SVGIG (reference sequence). V was clipped by 2 bases and J by 0 bases, with 8 bases between them. CDR3 length: 15 amino acids. This chain's CDR3 is CAWSRRGSYNSPLHF. As DNA, the CDR3 is TGTGCCTGGAGTCGGCGTGGCTCCTATAATTCACCCCTCCACTTT.

The V gene is TRBV29-1, the J gene TRBJ2-7; tentatively, D is TRBD2 (5 bases). The CDR3 is 11 residues long. Trimming removed 2 bases from V and 7 bases from J, with 9 bases in between. The germline CDR1 and CDR2 sequences are SQVTM and ANQGSEA. The CDR3 spells CSVERGWEQYF. DNA for the CDR3: TGCAGCGTTGAACGAGGGTGGGAGCAGTACTTC.

This chain uses TRBV4-2 with TRBJ1-2; perhaps TRBD1 as D (5 bases). The CDR3 is 16 residues long. Germline V gene sequence: CDR1 LGHNA, CDR2 YNFKEQ. The V gene lost 0 bases and the J gene lost 0 bases, with 11 bases spanning the gap. The DNA of the CDR3 is TGTGCCAGCAGCCAAGACAGGGCAGCAGCTAACTATGGCTACACCTTC. Translating it yields CASSQDRAAANYGYTF.

The rearrangement uses TRBV3-1 (or the pseudogene TRBV3-2) and TRBJ2-7; 14 nucleotides align to TRBD2. Germline V gives CDR1 LGHDT, CDR2 YNNKEL (reference sequence). CDR3 size: 17 residues. V lost 5 bases and J lost 2; bases outside the gene matches: 8. The CDR3 loop is CASSKGLAGAATYEQYF. CDR3 DNA: TGTGCCAGCAGCAAGGGACTAGCGGGGGCCGCGACCTACGAGCAGTACTTC.

The J gene is TRBJ2-7, the V gene TRBV7-9; no reliable D call. This CDR3 is 14 amino acids long. Germline CDR1 is SEHNR and CDR2 is FQNEAQ (reference sequence). V dropped 5 bases and J dropped 4 bases, with 15 bases sitting between them. The CDR3, as DNA: TGTGCCAGCAGCCCCGAAATGGGCTTATACGAGCAGTACTTC. This codes for CASSPEMGLYEQYF.

The chain carries TRBV7-2 and TRBJ2-5; perhaps TRBD1 as D (6 bases). The CDR3 is made up of 13 amino acids. With 1 base removed from V and 10 bases from J, the gap between germline ends came to 13 bases. The V gene's germline CDR1 is SGHTA and CDR2 FQGNSA. The CDR3 bases are TGTGCCAGCAGCTTAGACGGACAGCGAATCCAGTACTTC. It yields the protein CASSLDGQRIQYF.

The chain is built from TRBV7-9 and TRBJ1-2, with D unresolved. Trimming took 5 bases from V and 0 from J, leaving 13 bases between them. Germline V gives CDR1 SEHNR, CDR2 FQNEAQ (reference sequence). CDR3 size: 15 residues. The CDR3 reads CASSQAGRANYGYTF. DNA for the CDR3: TGTGCCAGCAGCCAGGCCGGGAGGGCTAACTATGGCTACACCTTC.

The rearrangement uses TRBV10-1 and TRBJ1-3, with a possible D match to TRBD1 (6 bases). The CDR3 has 15 amino acids. Germline lookup yields CDR1 WNHNN and CDR2 SYGVQD (reference sequence). V gave up 5 bases and J gave up 3 bases, with 14 bases separating them. CDR3 amino acids: CASSYRTAGGNTIYF. DNA for the CDR3: TGCGCCAGCAGTTACCGGACAGCGGGTGGAAACACCATATATTTT.

The chain links TRBV10-1 to TRBJ1-5; D gene unclear. V lost 3 bases and J lost 1, with 13 bases in between. The CDR3 totals 16 residues. Germline CDR1 WNHNN, CDR2 SYGVQD (reference sequence). CDR3 nucleotide sequence: TGCGCCAGCAGTGACGGCGGATCTGGAAGCAATCAGCCCCAGCATTTT. Translation gives CASSDGGSGSNQPQHF.

This clone was seen once. The chain combines TRBV7-3 with TRBJ2-6, with 8 bases fitting TRBD1. The CDR3 is made up of 19 amino acids. The J segment lost 0 bases and the V segment lost 1 base, leaving 8 bases of the junction unmatched. Looked up from germline, CDR1 is SGHTA and CDR2 is FQGTGA. CDR3 DNA sequence: TGTGCCAGCAGCTTAAGAAGACAGGGGACTTCCTCTGGGGCCAACGTCCTGACTTTC. As protein: CASSLRRQGTSSGANVLTF.

The V call is TRBV9, the J call TRBJ1-1; 9 bases are a match to TRBD1. The CDR3 consists of 14 residues. From germline, CDR1 is SGDLS and CDR2 YYNGEE. The V and J ends lost 4 bases and 6 bases, in that order; junction bases with no gene match: 7. CDR3 amino acids: CASSTGQGFSEAFF. For the CDR3, the DNA is TGTGCCAGCAGCACGGGACAGGGTTTCTCTGAAGCTTTCTTT.

In the case of this clone: This CDR3 is also generated by other DNA sequences in the sample. The chain joins TRBV5-1 to TRBJ1-1; TRBD1 aligns across 7 bases. Germline CDR1 is SGHRS and CDR2 is YFSETQ. Trimming cost V 0 bases and J 2 bases; bases outside gene matches: 1. This CDR3 spans 14 amino acids. The CDR3 region is CASSLAGGNTEAFF. The CDR3 DNA sequence: TGCGCCAGCAGCTTGGCAGGGGGTAACACTGAAGCTTTCTTT. Full variable domain (missing parts from reference TRBV5-1 and TRBJ1-1): KAGVTQTPRYLIKTRGQQVTLSCSPISGHRSVSWYQQTPGQGLQFLFEYFSETQRNKGNFPGRFSGRQFSNSRSEMNVSTLELGDSALYLCASSLAGGNTEAFFGQGTRLTVV.